The present entry profiles one T cell receptor beta chain with its context. The antigen is undetermined. RNA transcripts provided the source from which TCR beta CDR3 regions were amplified. The HTBI primer set served for first-round RT-PCR of the TCR CDR3. TCRdb re-analysed the multiplex PCR reads in MiXCR, keeping a single row per CDR3 protein. The top ten hold 30% to 35% of the sample, which has 350,000 to 400,000 distinct CDR3 sequences, about 15% seen once. After removal of 4 bases from V and 7 bases from J, the junction contained 7 bases not matched to a gene. The CDR3 runs 15 residues. CDR1 is LNHDA, CDR2 SQIVND, per germline (reference sequence). This sample stems from a study of T cells in Graves' hyperthyroidism and ophthalmopathy. Findings and caveats of the study: From stable hyperthyroidism, ophthalmopathy was set apart by a 13 V-J model. Ophthalmopathy got predicted by the model a median roughly 6.1 months before its onset.

The chain is built from TRBV19 and TRBJ2-3; 11 bases map to TRBD2. This sequence originates from a woman between 25 and 40 years old with Graves' hyperthyroidism. Sequencing input: blood. The CDR3 nucleotides read TGTGCCAGTAGTAGTACTAGCGGGAGTGGAAATACGCAGTATTTT. Translated: CASSSTSGSGNTQYF.